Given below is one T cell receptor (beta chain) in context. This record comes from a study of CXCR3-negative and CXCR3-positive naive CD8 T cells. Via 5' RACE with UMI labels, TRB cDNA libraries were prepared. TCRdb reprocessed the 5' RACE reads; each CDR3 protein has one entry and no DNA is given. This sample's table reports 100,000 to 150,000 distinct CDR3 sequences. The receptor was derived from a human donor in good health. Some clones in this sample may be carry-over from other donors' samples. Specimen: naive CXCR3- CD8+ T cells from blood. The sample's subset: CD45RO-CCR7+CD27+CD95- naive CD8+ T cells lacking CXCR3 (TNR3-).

CDR3 amino acids: CAISDINFYEQYF. The V gene is TRBV10-3, the J gene TRBJ2-7. CDR1 ENHRY and CDR2 SYGVKD come from the germline V gene. CDR3 length: 13 residues.